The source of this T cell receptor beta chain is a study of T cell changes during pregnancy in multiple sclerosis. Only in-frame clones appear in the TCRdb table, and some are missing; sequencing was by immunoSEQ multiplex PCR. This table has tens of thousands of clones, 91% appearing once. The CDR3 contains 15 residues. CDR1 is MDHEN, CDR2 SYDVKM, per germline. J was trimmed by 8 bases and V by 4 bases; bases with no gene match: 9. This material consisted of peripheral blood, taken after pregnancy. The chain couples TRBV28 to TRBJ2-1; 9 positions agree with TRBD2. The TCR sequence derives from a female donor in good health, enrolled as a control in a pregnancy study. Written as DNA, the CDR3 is TGTGCCAGCAGTTCTCCGGGCGGCGGGGGGGATGAGCAGTTCTTC. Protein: CASSSPGGGGDEQFF. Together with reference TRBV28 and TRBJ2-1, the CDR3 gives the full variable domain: DVKVTQSSRYLVKRTGEKVFLECVQDMDHENMFWYRQDPGLGLRLIYFSYDVKMKEKGDIPEGYSVSREKKERFSLILESASTNQTSMYLCASSSPGGGGDEQFFGPGTRLTVL.